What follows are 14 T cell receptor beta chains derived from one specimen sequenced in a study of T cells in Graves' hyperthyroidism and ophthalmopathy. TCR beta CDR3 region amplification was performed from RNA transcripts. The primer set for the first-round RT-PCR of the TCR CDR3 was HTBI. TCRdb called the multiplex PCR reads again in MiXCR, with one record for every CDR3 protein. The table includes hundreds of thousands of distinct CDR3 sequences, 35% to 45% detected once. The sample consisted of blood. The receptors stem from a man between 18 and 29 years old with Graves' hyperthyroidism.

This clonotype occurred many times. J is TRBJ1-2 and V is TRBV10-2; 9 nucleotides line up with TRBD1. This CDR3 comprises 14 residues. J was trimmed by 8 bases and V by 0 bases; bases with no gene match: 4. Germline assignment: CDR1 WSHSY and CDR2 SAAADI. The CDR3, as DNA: TGCGCCAGCAGTGAGTCGGGGACAGGGAAAGGCTACACCTTC. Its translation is CASSESGTGKGYTF.

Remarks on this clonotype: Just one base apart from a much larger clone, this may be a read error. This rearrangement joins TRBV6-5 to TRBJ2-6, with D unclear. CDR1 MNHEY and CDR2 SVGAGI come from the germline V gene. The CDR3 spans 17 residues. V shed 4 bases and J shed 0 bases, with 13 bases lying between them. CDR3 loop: CASSFSPSLSGANVLTF. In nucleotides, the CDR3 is TGTGCCAGCAGTTTCTCCCCGTCGCTCTCTGGGGCCAACGTCCTGACTTTC.

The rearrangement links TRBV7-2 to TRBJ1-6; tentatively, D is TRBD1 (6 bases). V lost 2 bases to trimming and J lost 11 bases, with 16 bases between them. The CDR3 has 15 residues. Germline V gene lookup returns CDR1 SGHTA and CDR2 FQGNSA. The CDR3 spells CASSLRGQGRTPLHF. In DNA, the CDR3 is TGTGCCAGCAGCTTAAGAGGCCAGGGGAGGACACCCCTCCACTTT.

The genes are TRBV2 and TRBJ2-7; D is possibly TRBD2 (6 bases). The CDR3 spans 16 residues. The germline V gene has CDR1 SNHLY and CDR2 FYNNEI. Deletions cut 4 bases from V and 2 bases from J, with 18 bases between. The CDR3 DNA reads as TGTGCCAGCAGTGCAGCGCTGCCTAGCGAGGCCTACGAGCAGTACTTC. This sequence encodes CASSAALPSEAYEQYF.

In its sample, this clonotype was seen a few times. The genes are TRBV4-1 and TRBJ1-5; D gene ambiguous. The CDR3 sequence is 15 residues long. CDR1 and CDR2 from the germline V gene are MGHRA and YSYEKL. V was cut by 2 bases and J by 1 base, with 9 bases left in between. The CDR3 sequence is CASSQNNWSNQPQHF. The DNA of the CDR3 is TGCGCCAGCAGCCAAAACAATTGGAGCAATCAGCCCCAGCATTTT.

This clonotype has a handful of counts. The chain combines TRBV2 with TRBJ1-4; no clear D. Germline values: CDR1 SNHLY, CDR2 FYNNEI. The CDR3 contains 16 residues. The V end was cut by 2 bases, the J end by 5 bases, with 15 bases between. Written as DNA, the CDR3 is TGTGCCAGCAGTGAATCCTGGGAAGGAAAGAATGAAAAACTGTTTTTT. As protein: CASSESWEGKNEKLFF. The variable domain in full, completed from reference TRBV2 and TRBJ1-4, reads EPEVTQTPSHQVTQMGQEVILRCVPISNHLYFYWYRQILGQKVEFLVSFYNNEISEKSEIFDDQFSVERPDGSNFTLKIRSTKLEDSAMYFCASSESWEGKNEKLFFGSGTQLSVL.

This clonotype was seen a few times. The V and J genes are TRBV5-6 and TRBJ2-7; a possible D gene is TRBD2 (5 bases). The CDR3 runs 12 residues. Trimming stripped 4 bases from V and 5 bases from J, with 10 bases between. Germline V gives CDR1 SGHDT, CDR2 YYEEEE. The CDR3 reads CASSLLEDEQYF. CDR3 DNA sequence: TGTGCCAGCAGCCTGCTGGAGGACGAGCAGTACTTC.

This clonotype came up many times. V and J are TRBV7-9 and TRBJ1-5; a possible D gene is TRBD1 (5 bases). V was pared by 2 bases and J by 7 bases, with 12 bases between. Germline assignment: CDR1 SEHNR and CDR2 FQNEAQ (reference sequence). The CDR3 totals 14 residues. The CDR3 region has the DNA TGTGCCAGCAGCTTATCGGGGGTAGGGCAGCCCCAGCATTTT. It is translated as CASSLSGVGQPQHF.

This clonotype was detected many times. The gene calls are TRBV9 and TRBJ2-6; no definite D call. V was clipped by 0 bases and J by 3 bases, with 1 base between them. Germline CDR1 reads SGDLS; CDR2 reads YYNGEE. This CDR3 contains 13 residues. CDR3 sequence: CASSVVGANVLTF. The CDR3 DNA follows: TGTGCCAGCAGCGTAGTTGGGGCCAACGTCCTGACTTTC.

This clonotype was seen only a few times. CDR3 DNA: TGTGCCAGCAGCGCGCGACTAGCGGGGGGCGATGAGACCCAGTACTTC. Residues: CASSARLAGGDETQYF. The chain joins TRBV9 to TRBJ2-5; 13 bases fit TRBD2. V lost 3 bases to trimming and J lost 5 bases; unmatched junction nucleotides: 7. The V gene's germline CDR1 is SGDLS and CDR2 YYNGEE. The CDR3 spans 16 residues.

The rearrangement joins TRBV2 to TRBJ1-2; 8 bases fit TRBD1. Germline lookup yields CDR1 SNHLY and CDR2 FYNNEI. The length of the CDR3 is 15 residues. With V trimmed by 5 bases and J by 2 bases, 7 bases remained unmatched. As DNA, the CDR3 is TGTGCCAGCAGTTACGATCCAGGGGGCAACTATGGCTACACCTTC. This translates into CASSYDPGGNYGYTF.

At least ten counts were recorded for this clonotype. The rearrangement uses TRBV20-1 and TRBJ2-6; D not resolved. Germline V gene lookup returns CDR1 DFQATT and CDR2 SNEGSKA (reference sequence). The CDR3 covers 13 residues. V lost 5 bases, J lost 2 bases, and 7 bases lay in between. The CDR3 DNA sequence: TGCAGTGCTCTCCGGGCTGGGGCCAACGTCCTGACTTTC. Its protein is CSALRAGANVLTF.

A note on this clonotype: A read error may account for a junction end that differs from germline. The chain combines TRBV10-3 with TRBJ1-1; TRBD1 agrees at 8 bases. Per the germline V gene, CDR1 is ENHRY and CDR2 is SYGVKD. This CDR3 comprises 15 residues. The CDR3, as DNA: TGTGCCAGCAGTTTTGGCAGGGGGCGGGACACTGAAGCTTTCTTT. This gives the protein CASSFGRGRDTEAFF.

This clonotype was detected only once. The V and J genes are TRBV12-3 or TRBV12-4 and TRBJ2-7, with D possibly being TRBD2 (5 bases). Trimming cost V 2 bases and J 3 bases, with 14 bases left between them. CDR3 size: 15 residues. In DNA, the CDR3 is TGTGCCAGCAGTTTAAATTGGGCGGGTGGCTACGAGCAGTACTTC. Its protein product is CASSLNWAGGYEQYF.